This T cell receptor beta chain was identified during a study of blood T cell repertoires in COVID-19. Turning to the study itself: The origin of the acute and convalescent COVID-19 samples was the United States, Italy and Spain.

Sequenced by immunoSEQ multiplex PCR; TCRdb stores in-frame clones only, minus some. The data contain about 300,000 clones, approximately 88% of them seen just once; the ten biggest clones take up nearly 6.5%. The sample comprised peripheral blood. The receptor's source is a man between 18 and 35 years old who had recovered from COVID-19.

In DNA, the CDR3 is TGCGCCAGCAGCCAAGATTGGGGGGCAACTAATGAAAAACTGTTTTTT. Translating gives CASSQDWGATNEKLFF. The chain employs TRBV4-1 and TRBJ1-4, with D possibly matching TRBD1 (5 bases). V dropped 0 bases and J dropped 0 bases, with 8 bases sitting between them. The V gene's germline CDR1 is MGHRA and CDR2 YSYEKL. CDR3 size: 16 residues.